The subject of this entry is one TCR beta chain. Antigen: not known. The sample is drawn from a study of blood T cells in healthy people across ages. Together with a sample-barcoded 5' primer, a J-beta primer mix was included in a second PCR lasting roughly 6 to 12 cycles. With 12 random nucleotides, a template-switch adaptor tagged each individual cDNA molecule. TCRdb passed the 5' RACE reads through MiXCR, listing each CDR3 protein once. The sample holds about 1.4 million distinct CDR3 sequences, 59% seen once. The draw of peripheral blood yielded approximately 10 milliliters from each donor. Looked up from germline, CDR1 is DFQATT and CDR2 is SNEGSKA (reference sequence). The CDR3 consists of 14 residues. The study, taken as a whole, reports: Observed TCR beta diversity per million T cells went down as age went up. This fall followed a roughly linear course with age.

The chain recombines TRBV20-1 with TRBJ2-7; 7 bases fit TRBD1. The closer fit of TRBJ2-5 to the DNA end suggests the J call may be wrong. This TCR was sampled from a man aged 18-30 years in good health. The sample taken for sequencing was blood. In DNA form, the CDR3 reads TGCAGTGCTGTGAGCACAGGGGAAAGGAAGACCCAGTACTTC. It is translated as CSAVSTGERKTQYF.